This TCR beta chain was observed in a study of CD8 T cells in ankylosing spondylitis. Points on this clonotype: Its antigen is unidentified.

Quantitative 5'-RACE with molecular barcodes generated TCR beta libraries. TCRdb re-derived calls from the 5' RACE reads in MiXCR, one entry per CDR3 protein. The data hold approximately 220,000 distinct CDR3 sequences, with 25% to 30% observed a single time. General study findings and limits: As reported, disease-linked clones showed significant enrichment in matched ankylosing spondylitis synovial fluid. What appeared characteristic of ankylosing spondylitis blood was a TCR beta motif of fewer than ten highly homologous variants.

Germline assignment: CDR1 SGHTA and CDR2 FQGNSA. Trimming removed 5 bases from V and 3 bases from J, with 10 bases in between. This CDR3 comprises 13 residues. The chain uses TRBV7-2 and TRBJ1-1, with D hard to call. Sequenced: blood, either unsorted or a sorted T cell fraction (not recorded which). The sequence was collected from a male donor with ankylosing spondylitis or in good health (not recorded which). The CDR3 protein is CASSTREDTEAFF. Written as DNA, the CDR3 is TGTGCCAGCAGCACAAGGGAGGACACTGAAGCTTTCTTT. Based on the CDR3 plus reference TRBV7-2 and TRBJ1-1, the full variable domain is GAGVSQSPSNKVTEKGKDVELRCDPISGHTALYWYRQSLGQGLEFLIYFQGNSAPDKSGLPSDRFSAERTGGSVSTLTIQRTQQEDSAVYLCASSTREDTEAFFGQGTRLTVV.